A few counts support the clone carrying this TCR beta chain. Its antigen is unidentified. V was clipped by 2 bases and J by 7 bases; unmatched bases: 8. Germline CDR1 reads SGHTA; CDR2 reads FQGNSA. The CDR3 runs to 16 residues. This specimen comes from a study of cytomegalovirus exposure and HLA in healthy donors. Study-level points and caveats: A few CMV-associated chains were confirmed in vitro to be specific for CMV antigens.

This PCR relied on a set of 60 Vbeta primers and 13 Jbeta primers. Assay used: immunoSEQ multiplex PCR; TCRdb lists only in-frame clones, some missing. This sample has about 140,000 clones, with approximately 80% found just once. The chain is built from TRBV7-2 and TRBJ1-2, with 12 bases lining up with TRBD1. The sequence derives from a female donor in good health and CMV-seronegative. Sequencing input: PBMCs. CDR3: CASSLSGTGGLGGYTF. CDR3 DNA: TGTGCCAGCAGCTTATCCGGGACAGGGGGCTTGGGTGGCTACACCTTC.